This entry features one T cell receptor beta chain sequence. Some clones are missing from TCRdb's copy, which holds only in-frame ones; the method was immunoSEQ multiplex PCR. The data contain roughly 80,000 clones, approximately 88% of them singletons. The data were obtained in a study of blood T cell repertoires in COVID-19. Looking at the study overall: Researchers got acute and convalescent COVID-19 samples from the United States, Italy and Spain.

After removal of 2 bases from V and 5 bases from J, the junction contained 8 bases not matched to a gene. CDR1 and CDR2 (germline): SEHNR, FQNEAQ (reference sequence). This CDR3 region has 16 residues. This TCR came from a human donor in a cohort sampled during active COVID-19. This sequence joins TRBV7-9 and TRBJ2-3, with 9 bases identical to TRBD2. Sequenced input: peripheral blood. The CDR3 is CASSLKAGGGQDTQYF. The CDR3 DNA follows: TGTGCCAGCAGCTTAAAAGCGGGGGGCGGCCAAGATACGCAGTATTTT.